What follows describes a single T cell receptor (beta chain). The antigen is unknown. This table comes from immunoSEQ multiplex PCR, and its TCRdb copy is limited to in-frame clones, with some not included. Of 150,000 or so clones in the sample, approximately 80% were seen once. These data come from a study of cytotoxic CD8 clonotypes in ibrutinib-treated CLL. Overall study findings and caveats: Baseline clonality, higher than in age-matched healthy donors, tracked circulating CD8+ T-cell counts.

Material: PBMCs, obtained after 24 months of ibrutinib treatment. This clonotype was sampled from a human donor with chronic lymphocytic leukemia.

CDR3 in DNA: TGTGCCAGCAGCGTCGGTATTCTCGGCTCTGGGGCCAACGTCCTGACTTTC. The encoded protein is CASSVGILGSGANVLTF. The chain recombines TRBV9 with TRBJ2-6; D unclear. This CDR3 is built from 17 residues. V lost 2 bases and J lost 0, with 12 bases in between. The germline CDR1 and CDR2 sequences are SGDLS and YYNGEE.